Below, 16 T cell receptor beta chains from the same sample are listed, as sequenced in a study of regulatory T cells in long-lasting Graves disease. The authors built TCR beta libraries using iRepertoire HTBI primers and Arm-PCR of CDR3 regions. In TCRdb, the multiplex PCR reads were re-called with MiXCR into one record per CDR3 protein. The table shows about 460,000 distinct CDR3 sequences, with about 20% occurring only once. Noted time point: persistent/refractory GD, antithyroid drugs over 5 years with positive TRAb. PBMC-extracted RNA yielded the TCR library. The starting material was peripheral blood mononuclear cells (PBMCs), obtained when the disease was refractory, from a patient treated with antithyroid drugs. Receptor source: a female donor with Graves disease.

The chain has TRBV7-2 and TRBJ1-5; D gene unclear. CDR1 is SGHTA, CDR2 FQGNSA, per germline. Trimming cost V 4 bases and J 3 bases, with 10 bases left between them. The CDR3 totals 14 residues. CDR3: CASSSTILNQPQHF. The CDR3 coding sequence is TGTGCCAGCAGCTCAACAATCCTCAATCAGCCCCAGCATTTT.

This clonotype was recorded at least ten times. The rearrangement joins TRBV28 to TRBJ1-2; D gene uncertain. Germline loops: CDR1 MDHEN, CDR2 SYDVKM. There are 10 residues in the CDR3. The DNA for the CDR3 is TGTGCAGCACGTTCCTATGGCTACACCTTC. The encoded protein is CAARSYGYTF.

Ten or more counts support this clonotype. V gene TRBV2 combines with J gene TRBJ2-2; TRBD2 matches at 7 bases. J was trimmed by 0 bases and V by 6 bases; bases with no gene match: 7. CDR3 length: 16 amino acids. CDR1 SNHLY and CDR2 FYNNEI come from the germline V gene. The CDR3 spells CASSQRAGANTGELFF. CDR3 DNA sequence: TGTGCCAGCAGCCAGCGGGCGGGAGCGAACACCGGGGAGCTGTTTTTT.

The table lists this clonotype with many counts. The chain recombines TRBV28 with TRBJ2-7; possibly TRBD1 for D (8 bases). The germline V and J ends were trimmed by 6 bases and 3 bases, with 12 bases remaining between them. Germline V CDR1 and CDR2: MDHEN, SYDVKM. This CDR3 contains 13 residues. CDR3 DNA sequence: TGTGCCAGCAGCCACAGGGGGGGCTACGAGCAGTACTTC. Translated, it gives CASSHRGGYEQYF.

This clonotype came up a few times. This chain uses TRBV5-8 with TRBJ1-6; the D gene is possibly TRBD1 (5 bases). The germline V gene encodes CDR1 SGHTS and CDR2 YDEGEE. The CDR3 loop spans 14 amino acids. Trimming removed 5 bases at V and 7 bases at J, with 13 bases between. CDR3 sequence: CASSMGQENSPLHF. In nucleotides, the CDR3 is TGTGCCAGCAGTATGGGGCAGGAGAATTCACCCCTCCACTTT.

This clonotype showed up many times. The V call is TRBV2, the J call TRBJ2-5; tentative D call: TRBD2 (5 bases). Germline CDR1 SNHLY, CDR2 FYNNEI. The V end was cut by 0 bases, the J end by 1 base, with 15 bases between. This CDR3 region has 17 residues. The CDR3: CASSEAGISSAQETQYF. CDR3 sequence (DNA): TGTGCCAGCAGTGAAGCCGGGATCTCCAGCGCCCAAGAGACCCAGTACTTC.

The rearrangement joins TRBV20-1 to TRBJ2-7, with a tentative D call TRBD2 (6 bases). The CDR3 contains 16 residues. CDR1 is DFQATT and CDR2 is SNEGSKA in the germline V gene (reference sequence). V was pared by 2 bases and J by 4 bases, with 21 bases between. The CDR3 DNA is TGCAGTGCTAGAAAAGACCGGGACTCCCAGCCTTACGAGCAGTACTTC. Protein product: CSARKDRDSQPYEQYF.

This clonotype came up a few times. V and J are TRBV19 and TRBJ2-5, with D possibly TRBD2 on 5 matching bases. The CDR3 loop spans 13 amino acids. The V end was cut by 3 bases, the J end by 3 bases, with 8 bases between. Per germline, CDR1 LNHDA and CDR2 SQIVND (reference sequence). CDR3 nucleotides: TGTGCCAGTAGTATCACTAGAGAAGAGACCCAGTACTTC. Protein product: CASSITREETQYF. The variable domain in full, with the rest retrieved from reference TRBV19 and TRBJ2-5, is DGGITQSPKYLFRKEGQNVTLSCEQNLNHDAMYWYRQDPGQGLRLIYYSQIVNDFQKGDIAEGYSVSREKKESFPLTVTSAQKNPTAFYLCASSITREETQYFGPGTRLLVL.

This sequence joins TRBV30 and TRBJ1-2; no clear D. The CDR3 runs 12 residues. Germline V gene data show CDR1 as GTSNPN and CDR2 as SVGIG (reference sequence). The V end lost 5 bases, the J end lost 7 bases, and 14 bases lay between the germline ends. CDR3 sequence: CAWLPLFGGYTF. The DNA of the CDR3 is TGTGCCTGGCTCCCTCTTTTTGGTGGCTACACCTTC.

This clonotype has a handful of counts. The chain carries TRBV25-1 and TRBJ2-1, with D possibly matching TRBD2 (6 bases). The CDR3 is made up of 15 amino acids. Germline V lookup: CDR1 MGHDK, CDR2 SYGVNS. V shed 1 base and J shed 10 bases, with 17 bases lying between them. The CDR3 DNA follows: TGTGCCAGCAGTGAATGGGGGGATCGGGTTCGGGAGCAGTTCTTC. It encodes CASSEWGDRVREQFF.

This CDR3 reads CSAERGGSTDEQFF. CDR3 sequence (DNA): TGCAGTGCCGAGAGAGGCGGTTCTACTGATGAGCAGTTCTTC. The chain is built from TRBV20-1 and TRBJ2-1; D not resolved. The CDR3 length is 14 residues. The germline gives CDR1 DFQATT, CDR2 SNEGSKA (reference sequence). V lost 6 bases and J 8 bases, leaving 20 bases between the germline ends.

This clonotype came up a few times. This chain uses TRBV11-3 with TRBJ2-2; D call uncertain. CDR3 size: 14 residues. Germline assignment: CDR1 SGHNT and CDR2 YENEEA. Trimming removed 2 bases from V and 6 bases from J, with 10 bases in between. The CDR3 here is CASSLYGDAGELFF. The DNA of the CDR3 is TGTGCCAGCAGCTTATACGGAGATGCCGGGGAGCTGTTTTTT.

This clonotype was seen ten or more times. V and J are TRBV7-9 and TRBJ1-1; unclear D gene. The germline V gene encodes CDR1 SEHNR and CDR2 FQNEAQ (reference sequence). The CDR3 loop spans 13 amino acids. Deletions cut 5 bases from V and 4 bases from J, with 11 bases between. CDR3 nucleotides: TGTGCCAGCAGCCGGGGAGGAGGCACTGAAGCTTTCTTT. The encoded protein is CASSRGGGTEAFF. Full variable domain (remainder filled in from reference TRBV7-9 and TRBJ1-1): DTGVSQNPRHKITKRGQNVTFRCDPISEHNRLYWYRQTLGQGPEFLTYFQNEAQLEKSRLLSDRFSAERPKGSFSTLEIQRTEQGDSAMYLCASSRGGGTEAFFGQGTRLTVV.

This clonotype has ten or more counts. Here the CDR3 DNA reads TGCGCCAGCAGCCCGGACAGCACCTATGGCTACACCTTC. As protein: CASSPDSTYGYTF. The chain has TRBV5-1 and TRBJ1-2; D perhaps matches TRBD1 (6 bases). The CDR3 totals 13 residues. The germline gives CDR1 SGHRS, CDR2 YFSETQ. Trimming left V 4 bases short and J 4 bases short, with 11 bases between.

This clonotype was seen more than once but under ten times. This chain uses TRBV30 with TRBJ1-1; D possibly corresponds to TRBD1 (6 bases). Germline CDR1 reads GTSNPN; CDR2 reads SVGIG (reference sequence). This CDR3 comprises 12 residues. Trimming removed 2 bases at V and 7 bases at J, with 11 bases between. The CDR3 nucleotides read TGTGCCTGGAGTCCAGGGGAGATTGAAGCTTTCTTT. This sequence encodes CAWSPGEIEAFF.

The chain joins TRBV19 to TRBJ2-1, with 16 positions matching TRBD2. CDR1 is LNHDA and CDR2 is SQIVND in the germline V gene (reference sequence). V was pared by 6 bases and J by 9 bases, with 2 bases of the junction left unmatched. The CDR3 contains 14 residues. Here the CDR3 reads CASSGTSGRGEQFF. Here the CDR3 DNA reads TGTGCCAGTAGCGGGACTAGCGGGAGGGGTGAGCAGTTCTTC.